This T cell receptor (beta chain) was documented in a study of blood T cell repertoires in COVID-19. Study details: Spain, Italy and the United States supplied samples that represented acute and convalescent COVID-19. T cells, B-cell-depleted T cells, or PBMCs supplied cDNA or gDNA.

Per the authors' pipeline: Amplification of reference gene primers was used by the study to estimate nucleated cell counts. The data were produced by immunoSEQ multiplex PCR, yet TCRdb's version contains in-frame clones alone and is incomplete. V and J calls and clone size are copied from that table; D and trimming were computed from the DNA. This table holds about 63,000 clones, about 87% found once. CDR1 and CDR2 (germline): LNHNV, YYDKDF (reference sequence). Trimming at V came to 4 bases and at J to 7 bases, leaving 8 bases not matched to a gene. This CDR3 spans 16 amino acids. This clone appeared once.

The origin of this receptor is a man aged 45-60 years with active COVID-19. The sequenced material came from peripheral blood. The chain employs TRBV15 and TRBJ2-7; TRBD2 matches 15 bases. The CDR3 reads CATSTGSGLAGGEQYF. In nucleotides, the CDR3 is TGTGCCACCAGCACCGGATCAGGACTAGCGGGAGGGGAGCAGTACTTC. The variable domain in full, with the rest retrieved from reference TRBV15 and TRBJ2-7, is DAMVIQNPRYQVTQFGKPVTLSCSQTLNHNVMYWYQQKSSQAPKLLFHYYDKDFNNEADTPDNFQSRRPNTSFCFLDIRSPGLGDTAMYLCATSTGSGLAGGEQYFGPGTRLTVT.